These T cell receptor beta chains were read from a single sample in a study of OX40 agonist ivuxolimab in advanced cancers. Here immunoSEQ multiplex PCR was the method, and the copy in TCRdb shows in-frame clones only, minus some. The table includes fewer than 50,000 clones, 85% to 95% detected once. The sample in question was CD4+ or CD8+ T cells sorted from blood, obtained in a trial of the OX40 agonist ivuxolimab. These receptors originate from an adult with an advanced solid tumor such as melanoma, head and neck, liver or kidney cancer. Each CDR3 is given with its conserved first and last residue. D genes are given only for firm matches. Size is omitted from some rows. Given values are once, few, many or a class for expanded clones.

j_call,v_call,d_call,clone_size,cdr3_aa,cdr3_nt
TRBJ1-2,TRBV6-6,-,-,CASSYAEDNYGYTF,TGTGCCAGCAGTTACGCAGAGGATAACTATGGCTACACCTTC
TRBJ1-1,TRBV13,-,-,CASKTGPNTEAFF,TGTGCCAGCAAGACGGGACCGAACACTGAAGCTTTCTTT
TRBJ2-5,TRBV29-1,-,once,CSARTEQETQYF,TGCAGCGCCAGGACAGAACAAGAGACCCAGTACTTC
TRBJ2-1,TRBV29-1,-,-,CSVEVLGASYNEQFF,TGCAGCGTTGAAGTACTGGGAGCGTCCTACAATGAGCAGTTCTTC
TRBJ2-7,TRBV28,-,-,CASSLPRGLISYEQYF,TGTGCCAGCAGTCTCCCCCGGGGGCTAATCTCCTACGAGCAGTACTTC
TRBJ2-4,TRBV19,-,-,CASSIAREQNIQYF,TGTGCCAGTAGTATAGCCAGGGAGCAAAACATTCAGTACTTC
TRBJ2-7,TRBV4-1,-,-,CASSQEGSSEQYF,TGCGCCAGCAGCCAAGAAGGGAGCAGCGAGCAGTACTTC
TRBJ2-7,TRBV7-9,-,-,CASSTGNSYEQYF,TGTGCCAGCAGTACAGGGAACTCCTACGAGCAGTACTTC
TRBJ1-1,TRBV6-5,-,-,CASSYSRGGGNTEAFF,TGTGCCAGCAGTTACTCGCGGGGGGGCGGGAACACTGAAGCTTTCTTT
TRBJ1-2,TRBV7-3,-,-,CASSSSDAQGRYGYTF,TGTGCCAGCAGCTCCTCGGACGCGCAGGGGCGTTATGGCTACACCTTC
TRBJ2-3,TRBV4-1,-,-,CASSQGVEADTQYF,TGCGCCAGCAGCCAGGGGGTAGAGGCAGATACGCAGTATTTT
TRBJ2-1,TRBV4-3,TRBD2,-,CASSQERLAGGNEQFF,TGCGCCAGCAGCCAGGAACGACTAGCGGGAGGGAATGAGCAGTTCTTC
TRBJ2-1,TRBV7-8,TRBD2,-,CASSLGGLAGSQFF,TGTGCCAGCAGCTTAGGCGGGTTAGCGGGATCGCAGTTCTTC
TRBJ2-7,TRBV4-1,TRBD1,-,CASSQVTGGTYEQYF,TGCGCCAGCAGCCAAGTAACAGGGGGCACTTACGAGCAGTACTTC
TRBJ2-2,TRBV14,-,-,CASSQGGTVAGELFF,TGTGCCAGCAGCCAAGGGGGTACGGTTGCCGGGGAGCTGTTTTTT
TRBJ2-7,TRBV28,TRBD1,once,CASSFTGAYEQYF,TGTGCCAGCAGTTTTACAGGGGCCTACGAGCAGTACTTC
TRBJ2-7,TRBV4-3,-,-,CASSPPAGQCYEQYF,TGCGCCAGCAGCCCCCCGGCGGGACAGTGCTACGAGCAGTACTTC
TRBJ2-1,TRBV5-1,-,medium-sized,CASSSAGNYNEQFF,TGCGCCAGCAGCTCGGCGGGGAACTACAATGAGCAGTTCTTC
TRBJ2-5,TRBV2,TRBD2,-,CASSEGVRVAGNQRTQYF,TGTGCCAGCAGTGAAGGGGTCCGCGTAGCGGGAAACCAGAGGACCCAGTACTTC
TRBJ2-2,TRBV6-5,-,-,CASSYNSNTGELFF,TGTGCCAGCAGCTATAACTCGAACACCGGGGAGCTGTTTTTT
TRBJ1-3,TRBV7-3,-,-,CASSLSGGYGNTIYF,TGTGCCAGCAGCTTATCCGGGGGTTACGGAAACACCATATATTTT
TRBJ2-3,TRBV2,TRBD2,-,CASSEGLGTDTQYF,TGTGCCAGCAGTGAGGGACTAGGCACAGATACGCAGTATTTT
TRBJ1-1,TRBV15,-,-,CATSTIQGRNTEAFF,TGTGCCACCAGCACCATTCAGGGGAGGAACACTGAAGCTTTCTTT
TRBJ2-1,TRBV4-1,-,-,CASSPYRDYNEQFF,TGCGCCAGCAGCCCCTACAGGGACTACAATGAGCAGTTCTTC
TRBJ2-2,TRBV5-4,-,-,CASSFEDRNTGELFF,TGTGCCAGCAGCTTCGAAGACAGGAACACCGGGGAGCTGTTTTTT
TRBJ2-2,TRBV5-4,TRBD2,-,CASSRGSGRLNGELFF,TGTGCCAGCAGCCGGGGGAGCGGGAGACTGAACGGGGAGCTGTTTTTT
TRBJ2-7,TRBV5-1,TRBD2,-,CASSLLGGSYEQYF,TGCGCCAGCAGCTTGTTGGGGGGGTCCTACGAGCAGTACTTC